This TCR beta chain was captured in a study of OX40 agonist ivuxolimab in advanced cancers. Produced via immunoSEQ multiplex PCR; TCRdb's table is partial and in-frame only. The table has about 61,000 clones, approximately 92% seen once. This CDR3 region has 15 residues. Trimming cost V 3 bases and J 6 bases; bases outside gene matches: 5. The germline V gene has CDR1 LNHNV and CDR2 YYDKDF (reference sequence). The clonotype comes from an adult with an advanced solid tumor such as melanoma, head and neck, liver or kidney cancer. Sample: CD4+ or CD8+ T cells sorted from blood, taken in a trial of the OX40 agonist ivuxolimab. The chain carries TRBV15 and TRBJ2-1, with TRBD1 matching 10 bases. CDR3 nucleotide sequence: TGTGCCACCAGCAGCGACAGGGGGCACGGCAATGAGCAGTTCTTC. Residues: CATSSDRGHGNEQFF. The full variable domain, with the rest looked up from reference TRBV15 and TRBJ2-1, is DAMVIQNPRYQVTQFGKPVTLSCSQTLNHNVMYWYQQKSSQAPKLLFHYYDKDFNNEADTPDNFQSRRPNTSFCFLDIRSPGLGDTAMYLCATSSDRGHGNEQFFGPGTRLTVL.